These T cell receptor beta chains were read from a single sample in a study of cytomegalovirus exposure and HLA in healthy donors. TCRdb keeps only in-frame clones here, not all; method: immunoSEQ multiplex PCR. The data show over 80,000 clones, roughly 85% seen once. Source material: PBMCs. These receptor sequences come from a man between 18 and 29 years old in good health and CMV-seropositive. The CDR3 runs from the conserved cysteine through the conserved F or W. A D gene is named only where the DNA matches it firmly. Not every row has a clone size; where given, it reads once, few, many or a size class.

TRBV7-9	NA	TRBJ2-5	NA	TGTGCCAGCAGCCGCCCCCGCCGGGAGACCCAGTACTTC	CASSRPRRETQYF
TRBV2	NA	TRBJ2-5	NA	TGTGCCAGCAGTGATTCGGGGAGACAAGAGACCCAGTACTTC	CASSDSGRQETQYF
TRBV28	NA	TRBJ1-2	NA	TGTGCCAGCAGAACCGGGACACTACACTTCAACTATGGCTACACCTTC	CASRTGTLHFNYGYTF
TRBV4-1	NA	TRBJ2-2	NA	TGCGCCAGCAGCCAAGAGGTCCCCCGACAGCACACCGGGGAGCTGTTTTTT	CASSQEVPRQHTGELFF
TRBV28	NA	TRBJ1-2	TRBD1	TGTGCCAGCAGTTTTCGGGACAGGGATAATTACTATGGCTACACCTTC	CASSFRDRDNYYGYTF
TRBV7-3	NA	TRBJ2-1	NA	TGTGCCAGCAGCTTAAAGGGGGGGGACTCTGGGGTCTACAATGAGCAGTTCTTC	CASSLKGGDSGVYNEQFF
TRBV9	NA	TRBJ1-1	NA	TGTGCCAGCAGCGCCGAGGACAGCCTGGGTCGCACTGAAGCTTTCTTT	CASSAEDSLGRTEAFF
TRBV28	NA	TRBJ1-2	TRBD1	TGTGCCAGCAGTTCCCCCTCCGACAGGGTGACCGGCTATGGCTACACCTTC	CASSSPSDRVTGYGYTF
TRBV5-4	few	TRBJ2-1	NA	TGTGCCAGCAGCTCGAAAGCGGGCCCGGCCTACAATGAGCAGTTCTTC	CASSSKAGPAYNEQFF
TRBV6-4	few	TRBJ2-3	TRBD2	TGTGCCAGCAGCGTGACTAGCGGGAGCCCAGATACGCAGTATTTT	CASSVTSGSPDTQYF
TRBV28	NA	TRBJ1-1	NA	TGTGCCAGCAGTTTTCTAAGTGGCGGTGTCAGATTGAACACTGAAGCTTTCTTT	CASSFLSGGVRLNTEAFF